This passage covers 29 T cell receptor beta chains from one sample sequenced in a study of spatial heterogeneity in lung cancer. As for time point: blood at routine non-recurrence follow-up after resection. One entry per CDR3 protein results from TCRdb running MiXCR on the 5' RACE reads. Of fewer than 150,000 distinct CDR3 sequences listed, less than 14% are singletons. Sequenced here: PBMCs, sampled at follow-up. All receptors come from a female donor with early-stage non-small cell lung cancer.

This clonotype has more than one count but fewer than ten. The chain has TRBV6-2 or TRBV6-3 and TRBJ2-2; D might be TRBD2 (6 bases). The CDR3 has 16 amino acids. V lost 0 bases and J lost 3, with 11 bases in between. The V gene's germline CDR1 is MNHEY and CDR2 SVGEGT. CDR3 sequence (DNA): TGTGCCAGCAGTTACTCGACGGCGGGGCACACCGGGGAGCTGTTTTTT. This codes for CASSYSTAGHTGELFF.

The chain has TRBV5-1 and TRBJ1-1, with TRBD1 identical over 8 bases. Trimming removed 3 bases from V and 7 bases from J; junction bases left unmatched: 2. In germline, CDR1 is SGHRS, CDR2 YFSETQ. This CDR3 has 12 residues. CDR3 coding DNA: TGCGCCAGCAGCTGGGACAGGAGTGAAGCTTTCTTT. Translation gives CASSWDRSEAFF.

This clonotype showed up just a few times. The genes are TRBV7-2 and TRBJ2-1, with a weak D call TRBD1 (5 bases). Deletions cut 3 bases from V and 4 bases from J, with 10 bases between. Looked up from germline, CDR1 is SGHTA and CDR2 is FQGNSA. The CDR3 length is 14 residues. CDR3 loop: CASSFRGSYNEQFF. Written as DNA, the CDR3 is TGTGCCAGCAGCTTTAGGGGCTCTTACAATGAGCAGTTCTTC.

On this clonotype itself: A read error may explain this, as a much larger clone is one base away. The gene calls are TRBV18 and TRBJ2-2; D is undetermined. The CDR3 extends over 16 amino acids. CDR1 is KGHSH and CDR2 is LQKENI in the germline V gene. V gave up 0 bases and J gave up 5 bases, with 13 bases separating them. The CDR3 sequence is CASSPPGCRATGELFF. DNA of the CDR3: TGTGCCAGCTCACCACCGGGTTGCCGGGCGACCGGGGAGCTGTTTTTT. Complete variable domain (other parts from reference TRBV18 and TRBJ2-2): NAGVMQNPRHLVRRRGQEARLRCSPMKGHSHVYWYRQLPEEGLKFMVYLQKENIIDESGMPKERFSAEFPKEGPSILRIQQVVRGDSAAYFCASSPPGCRATGELFFGEGSRLTVL.

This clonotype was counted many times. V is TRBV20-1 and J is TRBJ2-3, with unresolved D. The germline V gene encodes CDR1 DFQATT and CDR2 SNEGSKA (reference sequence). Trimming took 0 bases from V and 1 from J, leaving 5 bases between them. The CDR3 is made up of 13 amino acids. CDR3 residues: CSAREHGTDTQYF. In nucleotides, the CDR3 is TGCAGTGCTAGAGAACACGGCACAGATACGCAGTATTTT.

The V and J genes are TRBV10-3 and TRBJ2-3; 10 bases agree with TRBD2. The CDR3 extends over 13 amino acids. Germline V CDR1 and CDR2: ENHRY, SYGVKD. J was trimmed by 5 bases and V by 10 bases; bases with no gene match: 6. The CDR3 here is CATNRLAGDTQYF. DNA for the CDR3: TGTGCCACAAATCGACTAGCGGGAGATACGCAGTATTTT.

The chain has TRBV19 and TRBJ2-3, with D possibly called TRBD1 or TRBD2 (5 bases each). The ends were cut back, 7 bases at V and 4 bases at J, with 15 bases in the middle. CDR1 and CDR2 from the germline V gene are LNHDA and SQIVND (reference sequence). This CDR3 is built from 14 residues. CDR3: CASTGTTDADTQYF. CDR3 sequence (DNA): TGTGCCAGTACCGGGACGACGGACGCAGATACGCAGTATTTT.

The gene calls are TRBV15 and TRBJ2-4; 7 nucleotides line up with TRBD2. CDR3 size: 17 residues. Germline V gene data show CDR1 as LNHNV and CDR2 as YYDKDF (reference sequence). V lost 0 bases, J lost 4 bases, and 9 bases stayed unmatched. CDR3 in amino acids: CATSREVTAGRKNIQYF. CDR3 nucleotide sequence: TGTGCCACCAGCAGAGAAGTAACAGCGGGGAGGAAAAACATTCAGTACTTC.

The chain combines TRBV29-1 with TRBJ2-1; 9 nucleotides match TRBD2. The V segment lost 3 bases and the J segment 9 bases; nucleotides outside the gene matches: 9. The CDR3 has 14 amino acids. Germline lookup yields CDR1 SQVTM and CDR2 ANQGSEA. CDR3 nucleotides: TGCAGCGTTGAGGCCTCTAGCGGGACCGGTGAGCAGTTCTTC. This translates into CSVEASSGTGEQFF.

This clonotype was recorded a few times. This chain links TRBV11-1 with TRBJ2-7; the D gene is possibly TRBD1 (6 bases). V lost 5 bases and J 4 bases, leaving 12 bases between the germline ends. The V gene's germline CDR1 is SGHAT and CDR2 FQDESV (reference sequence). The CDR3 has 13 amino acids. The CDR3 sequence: CASSHGQSYEQYV. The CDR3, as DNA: TGTGCCAGCAGCCATGGACAGTCTTACGAGCAGTACGTC.

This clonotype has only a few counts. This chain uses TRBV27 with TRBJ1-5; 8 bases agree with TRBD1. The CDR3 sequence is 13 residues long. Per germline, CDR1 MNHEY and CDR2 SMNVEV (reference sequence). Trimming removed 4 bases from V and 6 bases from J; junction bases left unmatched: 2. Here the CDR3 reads CASSSTGGQPQHF. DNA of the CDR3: TGTGCCAGCAGTTCCACAGGGGGTCAGCCCCAGCATTTT.

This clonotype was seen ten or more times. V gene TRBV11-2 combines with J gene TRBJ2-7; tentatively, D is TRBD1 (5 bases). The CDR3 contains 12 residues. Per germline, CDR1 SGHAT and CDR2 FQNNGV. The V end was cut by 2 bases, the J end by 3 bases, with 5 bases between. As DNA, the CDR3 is TGTGCCAGCAGCTTACAGGGCTACGAGCAGTACTTC. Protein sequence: CASSLQGYEQYF.

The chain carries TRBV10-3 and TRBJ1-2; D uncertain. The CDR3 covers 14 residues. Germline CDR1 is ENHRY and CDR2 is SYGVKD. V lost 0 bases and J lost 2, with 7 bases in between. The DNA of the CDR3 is TGTGCCATCAGTGAGTCGACGGGGAACTATGGCTACACCTTC. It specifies CAISESTGNYGYTF.

Here the CDR3 reads CASSFGQGRLGANYGYTF. The CDR3 DNA sequence: TGTGCCAGCAGTTTCGGACAGGGGCGTCTAGGGGCTAACTATGGCTACACCTTC. The chain links TRBV28 to TRBJ1-2; 9 nucleotides agree with TRBD1. Trimming removed 3 bases from V and 0 bases from J; junction bases left unmatched: 11. The CDR3 sequence is 18 residues long. Germline CDR1 and CDR2: MDHEN and SYDVKM.

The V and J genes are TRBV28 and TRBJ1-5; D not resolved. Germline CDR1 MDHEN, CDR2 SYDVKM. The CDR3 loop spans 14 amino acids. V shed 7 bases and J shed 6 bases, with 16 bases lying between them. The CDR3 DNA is TGTGCCAGCAATGTCCGGGCACTCGGTCAGCCCCAGCATTTT. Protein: CASNVRALGQPQHF. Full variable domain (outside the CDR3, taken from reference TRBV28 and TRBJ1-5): DVKVTQSSRYLVKRTGEKVFLECVQDMDHENMFWYRQDPGLGLRLIYFSYDVKMKEKGDIPEGYSVSREKKERFSLILESASTNQTSMYLCASNVRALGQPQHFGDGTRLSIL.

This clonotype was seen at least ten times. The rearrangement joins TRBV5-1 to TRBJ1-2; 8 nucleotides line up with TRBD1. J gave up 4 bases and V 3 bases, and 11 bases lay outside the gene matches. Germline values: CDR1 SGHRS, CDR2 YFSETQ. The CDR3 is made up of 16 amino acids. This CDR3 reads CASSSDQGARLYGYTF. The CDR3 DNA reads TGCGCCAGCAGCTCTGACCAGGGGGCCAGGCTCTATGGCTACACCTTC.

The CDR3 DNA reads TGTGCCAGCAGCGCAGGACATAAGATGTATGGCTACACCTTC. This codes for CASSAGHKMYGYTF. The genes are TRBV7-8 and TRBJ1-2, with D perhaps TRBD1 (5 bases). Trimming stripped 5 bases from V and 5 bases from J, with 15 bases between. This CDR3 has 14 amino acids. CDR1 SGHVS and CDR2 FQNEAQ come from the germline V gene.

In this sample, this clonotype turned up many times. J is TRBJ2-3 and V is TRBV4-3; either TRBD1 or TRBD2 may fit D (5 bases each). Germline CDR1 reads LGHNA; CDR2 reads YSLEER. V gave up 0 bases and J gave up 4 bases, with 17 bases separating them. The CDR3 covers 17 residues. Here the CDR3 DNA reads TGCGCCAGCAGCCAAGATAAATGGGACCCTGGGGCAGATACGCAGTATTTT. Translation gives CASSQDKWDPGADTQYF.

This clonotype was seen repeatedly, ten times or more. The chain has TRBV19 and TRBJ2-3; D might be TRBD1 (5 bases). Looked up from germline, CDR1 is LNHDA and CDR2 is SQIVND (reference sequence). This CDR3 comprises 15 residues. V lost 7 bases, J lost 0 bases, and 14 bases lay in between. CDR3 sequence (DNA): TGTGCCAGTACCGACAGAACCGCTAGCACAGATACGCAGTATTTT. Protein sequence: CASTDRTASTDTQYF.

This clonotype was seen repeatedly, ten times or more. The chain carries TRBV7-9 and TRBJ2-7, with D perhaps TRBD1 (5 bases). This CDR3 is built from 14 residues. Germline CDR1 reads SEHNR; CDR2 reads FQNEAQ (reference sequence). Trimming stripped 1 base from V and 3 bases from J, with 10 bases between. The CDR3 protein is CASSLEGVVYEQYF. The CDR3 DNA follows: TGTGCCAGCAGCTTAGAAGGGGTGGTCTACGAGCAGTACTTC. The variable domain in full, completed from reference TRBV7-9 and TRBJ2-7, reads DTGVSQNPRHKITKRGQNVTFRCDPISEHNRLYWYRQTLGQGPEFLTYFQNEAQLEKSRLLSDRFSAERPKGSFSTLEIQRTEQGDSAMYLCASSLEGVVYEQYFGPGTRLTVT.

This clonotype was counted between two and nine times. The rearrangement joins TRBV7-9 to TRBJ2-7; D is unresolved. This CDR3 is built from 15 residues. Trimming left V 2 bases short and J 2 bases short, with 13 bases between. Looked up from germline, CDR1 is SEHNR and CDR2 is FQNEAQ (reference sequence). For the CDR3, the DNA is TGTGCCAGCAGCTTAAGCGACTTTGTGACCTACGAGCAGTACTTC. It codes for CASSLSDFVTYEQYF.

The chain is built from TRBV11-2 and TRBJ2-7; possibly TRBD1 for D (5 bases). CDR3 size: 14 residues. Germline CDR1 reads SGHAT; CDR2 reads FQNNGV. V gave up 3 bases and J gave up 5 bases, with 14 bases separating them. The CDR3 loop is CASSFGRVGHEQYF. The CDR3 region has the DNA TGTGCCAGCAGCTTCGGCAGGGTCGGCCACGAGCAGTACTTC.

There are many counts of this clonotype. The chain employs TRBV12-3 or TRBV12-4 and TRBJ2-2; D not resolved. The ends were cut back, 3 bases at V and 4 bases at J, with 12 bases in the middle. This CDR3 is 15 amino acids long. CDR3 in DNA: TGTGCCAGCAGTTTTGGGCAGGCCGCCACCGGGGAGCTGTTTTTT. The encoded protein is CASSFGQAATGELFF.

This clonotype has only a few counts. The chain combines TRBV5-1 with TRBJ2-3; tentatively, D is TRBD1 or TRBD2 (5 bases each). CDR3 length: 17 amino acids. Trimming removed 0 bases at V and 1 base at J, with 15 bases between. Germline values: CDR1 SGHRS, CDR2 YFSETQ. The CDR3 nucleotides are TGCGCCAGCAGCTTGGTAGGCTGGGGGAGAGGCACAGATACGCAGTATTTT. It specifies CASSLVGWGRGTDTQYF.

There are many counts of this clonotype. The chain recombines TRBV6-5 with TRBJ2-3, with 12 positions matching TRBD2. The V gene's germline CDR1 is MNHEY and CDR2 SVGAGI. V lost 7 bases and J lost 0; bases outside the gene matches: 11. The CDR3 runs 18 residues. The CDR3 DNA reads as TGTGCCAGCACTGAACTAGCGGGAGGACCGATTAGCACAGATACGCAGTATTTT. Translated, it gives CASTELAGGPISTDTQYF.

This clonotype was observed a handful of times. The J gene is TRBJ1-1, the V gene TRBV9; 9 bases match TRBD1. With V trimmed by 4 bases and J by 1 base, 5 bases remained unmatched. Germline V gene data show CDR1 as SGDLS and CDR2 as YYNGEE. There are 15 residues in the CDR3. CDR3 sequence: CASSSGTGSNTEAFF. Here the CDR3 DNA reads TGTGCCAGCAGCTCCGGGACAGGGTCGAACACTGAAGCTTTCTTT.

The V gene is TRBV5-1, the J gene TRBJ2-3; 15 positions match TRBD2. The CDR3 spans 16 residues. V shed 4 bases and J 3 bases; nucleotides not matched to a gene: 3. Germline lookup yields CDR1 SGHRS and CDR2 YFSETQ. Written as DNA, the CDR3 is TGCGCCAGCAGCCCCGGGACTAGCGGGAGGACAGATACGCAGTATTTT. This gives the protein CASSPGTSGRTDTQYF.

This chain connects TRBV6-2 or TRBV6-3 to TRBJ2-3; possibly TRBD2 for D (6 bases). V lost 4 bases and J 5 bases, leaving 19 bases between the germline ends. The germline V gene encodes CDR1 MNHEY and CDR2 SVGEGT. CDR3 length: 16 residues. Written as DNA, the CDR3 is TGTGCCAGCAGTTCGTTCGGGAGACGCCTGAAAGATACGCAGTATTTT. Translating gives CASSSFGRRLKDTQYF.

Here the CDR3 reads CASSPKSAGATEQFF. For the CDR3, the DNA is TGTGCCAGCTCACCAAAAAGTGCGGGGGCGACTGAGCAGTTCTTC. The V call is TRBV18, the J call TRBJ2-1; tentative D call: TRBD2 (7 bases). V dropped 2 bases and J dropped 9 bases, with 17 bases sitting between them. Germline lookup yields CDR1 KGHSH and CDR2 LQKENI. The CDR3 totals 15 residues.